This record looks at one T cell receptor (beta chain) sequence and its context. The data are from a study of blood T cell repertoires in COVID-19. Study-wide background: PBMCs, B-cell-depleted T cells, or T cells provided the cDNA or gDNA that made up the material.

Libraries were prepared by immunoSEQ multiplex PCR; TCRdb keeps only in-frame clonotypes and omits some of them. The profile covers around 28,000 clones, with roughly 87% appearing a single time and about 16% taken by the ten largest. The CDR3 loop spans 13 amino acids. Trimming took 4 bases from V and 5 from J; bases not matched to a gene: 2. The V gene's germline CDR1 is SGHRS and CDR2 YFSETQ. The material sequenced was peripheral blood. The chain recombines TRBV5-1 with TRBJ2-2; 7 bases are shared with TRBD1. This clonotype originated in a human donor in a cohort sampled during active COVID-19. The CDR3 region is CASSQGETGELFF. The CDR3 DNA follows: TGCGCCAGCAGCCAGGGGGAAACCGGGGAGCTGTTTTTT.